The T cell receptor beta chain described here comes from a study of blood T cells in healthy people across ages. J gave up 7 bases and V 2 bases, and 6 bases lay outside the gene matches. The length of the CDR3 is 15 residues. CDR1 is SGHAT, CDR2 FQNNGV, per germline. A second roughly 6 to 11 cycle PCR used barcoded and J-beta primers. TCRdb analysed the 5' RACE reads with MiXCR anew, one entry per CDR3 protein. The sample lists more than 650,000 distinct CDR3 sequences, about 55% occurring once. For every donor, a draw yielded approximately 9.8 milliliters of peripheral blood. The chain couples TRBV11-2 to TRBJ2-1, with 9 nucleotides matching TRBD1. This clonotype was sampled from an elderly man in good health. Input material: blood. The CDR3 region is CASSLNRGQGNEQFF. The CDR3 DNA sequence: TGTGCCAGCAGCTTAAACAGGGGGCAGGGTAATGAGCAGTTCTTC.